This record covers a single T cell receptor beta chain. This receptor's antigen is unknown. Here, both gene names and germline sequences come from the mouse. The CDR3 end lies 4 residues beyond the end of the read and is filled in from the germline J gene. This record belongs to a study of CD8+ T cells in alopecia areata (dated by TCRdb to between 2017 and 2018). Background on the whole study: Skin from C3H/HeJ donors with spontaneous alopecia (about 6-12 months old) was grafted onto female C3H/HeJ recipients aged roughly 7-11 weeks. In both human patients and the C3H/HeJ mouse model, the study applied high-throughput TCRbeta sequencing to look at T cell clonal expansion in alopecia areata. Human TCRbeta sequencing covered scalp tissue and sorted CD4+ and CD8+ peripheral blood T cells from patchy and totalis/universalis alopecia areata patients and healthy controls. Scalp clonality was compared among normal scalp (n=4), patchy alopecia areata scalp (n=8), and alopecia totalis/universalis scalp (n=8). RNA came from the PAXgene miRNA kit for fixed scalp, the miRNeasy kit for PBMCs, and the RNeasy kit for mouse skin. TCRbeta CDR3 regions were amplified by immunoSEQ multiplex PCR using 35 Vbeta forward and 13 Jbeta reverse primers.

Cells from mouse cutaneous lymph nodes were pooled, stained for CD4, CD8alpha, NKG2D, NKG2ACE and other markers, and then sorted on a BD Influx. Library construction relied on the immunoSEQ multiplex PCR assay. RNA was extracted from all samples and reverse transcribed into cDNA, which served as template for TCR sequencing. SuperScript III was used for first-strand cDNA synthesis, primed with a 2:1 mix of oligo-dT and random hexamers. A synthetic immune receptor repertoire was used to gauge amplification bias, and whatever bias remained was removed computationally. Sequencing of the libraries was done on Illumina HiSeq with 60 bp reads that cover the CDR3, reading from J toward V. The original methods were these. Raw reads were preprocessed to remove errors, and CDR3 was defined according to IMGT conventions as the region from the conserved cysteine to phenylalanine. To get clonality, Shannon entropy was normalized by log2 of the number of productive unique TCRs and the result was subtracted from 1. Whether scalp clones were CD4 or CD8 was inferred by matching scalp TCRbeta sequences against CD4 and CD8 repertoires sorted from blood. TCRdb carries this immuneACCESS record with in-frame sequences only. Its versions omit some clonotypes, under half of them owing to an unresolved V gene in the studies checked, with the rest unexplained. The V and J calls and clone size come from that table; D and trimming were worked out from the DNA. The table notes 270,000 or so clones here, none of them singletons. Approximately 1.2% of the sample lies in the top ten.

V loses 5 bases, J loses 0 bases, and the germline ends lie 5 bases apart. In the germline V gene, CDR1 corresponds to NNHDY and CDR2 to SYVADS. The CDR3 sequence holds 12 residues, the cysteine and phenylalanine included. The DNA shown is the part of the CDR3 that was read: 24 bases, in frame from base 1. Results and caveats for the whole study, not just this receptor: Scalp TCR repertoire analysis is complicated because resident alphabeta T cells in normal human skin are also sequenced, whereas mouse skin is dominated by gammadelta T cells. Lesional scalp, especially in alopecia totalis/universalis, showed higher clonality and more expanded CD8+ clones than normal scalp, suggesting antigenic drive. Shared TCR sequences between patients were less evident than in mice, which may be partly attributable to HLA diversity in the patient population.

What was sequenced was CD4+ T cells sorted from a lymph node. The sequence was collected from a C3H/HeJ mouse with alopecia areata. These mice carry the MHC haplotype H2-k. This chain joins TRBV13-3 to TRBJ1-2; no confident D gene assignment can be made. Incomplete CDR3 DNA: TGTGCCAGCAGGGACTCAAACTCC. This encodes CASRDSNS. The whole CDR3 protein is CASRDSNSDYTF.